Presented here are 20 T cell receptor beta chains from one specimen sequenced in a study of T cells in Graves' hyperthyroidism and ophthalmopathy. Amplified TCR beta CDR3 regions came from RNA transcripts. The HTBI set primed first-round TCR CDR3 RT-PCR. Each CDR3 protein gets one entry after TCRdb re-called the multiplex PCR reads with MiXCR. Of hundreds of thousands of distinct CDR3 sequences listed, 38% are singletons. Sequenced material: blood. These receptors were collected from a young man with Graves' hyperthyroidism.

This clonotype was seen repeatedly, ten times or more. This chain connects TRBV15 to TRBJ2-1, with 9 bases fitting TRBD2. The CDR3 is 15 amino acids. V gave up 4 bases and J gave up 4 bases; unmatched junction bases: 5. Germline loops: CDR1 LNHNV, CDR2 YYDKDF (reference sequence). CDR3 residues: CATSTRLAGYNEQFF. The DNA for the CDR3 is TGTGCCACCAGCACGAGGCTAGCGGGATACAATGAGCAGTTCTTC.

The V call is TRBV7-9, the J call TRBJ1-4; D not certain. Germline CDR1 SEHNR, CDR2 FQNEAQ (reference sequence). The CDR3 runs to 14 residues. With 2 bases removed from V and 8 bases from J, the gap between germline ends came to 12 bases. CDR3: CASSLLAEAEKLFF. The CDR3 DNA reads TGTGCCAGCAGCTTACTAGCCGAGGCGGAAAAACTGTTTTTT.

The chain joins TRBV7-3 to TRBJ1-1, with 10 bases fitting TRBD1. Unmatched junction bases numbered 5, after V lost 4 bases and J lost 3 bases. Germline V CDR1 and CDR2: SGHTA, FQGTGA. The CDR3 covers 15 residues. CDR3 region: CASSWGGQGYTEAFF. CDR3 nucleotides: TGTGCCAGCAGCTGGGGGGGACAGGGGTACACTGAAGCTTTCTTT.

Only a few counts were recorded for this clonotype. J is TRBJ1-1 and V is TRBV6-5; TRBD1 might be the D (5 bases). CDR1 and CDR2 from the germline V gene are MNHEY and SVGAGI. This CDR3 spans 13 amino acids. The ends were cut back, 7 bases at V and 1 base at J, with 10 bases in the middle. The chain's CDR3 is CASMLGGNTEAFF. DNA of the CDR3: TGTGCCAGCATGTTGGGGGGGAACACTGAAGCTTTCTTT.

This clonotype was recorded at least ten times. This chain links TRBV11-2 with TRBJ1-3; no definite D call. Trimming left V 7 bases short and J 0 bases short, with 13 bases between. The CDR3 sequence is 15 residues long. Germline CDR1 and CDR2: SGHAT and FQNNGV. CDR3 DNA sequence: TGTGCCAGCACCCCCCTGTCGGGCTCTGGAAACACCATATATTTT. Translation: CASTPLSGSGNTIYF.

The V and J genes are TRBV7-2 and TRBJ2-7, with TRBD1 as a possible D gene (6 bases). This CDR3 contains 15 residues. Germline CDR1 and CDR2: SGHTA and FQGNSA. V was shortened by 5 bases and J by 6 bases, with 20 bases between the two germline ends. CDR3 DNA: TGTGCCAGCAGCGCGGACAGCCGAAGGACCATCGAGCAGTACTTC. It specifies CASSADSRRTIEQYF.

This clonotype was counted a few times. This chain joins TRBV5-5 and TRBJ2-5, with 11 bases that match TRBD2. Germline CDR1 is SGHKS and CDR2 is YYEKEE (reference sequence). The CDR3 has 16 residues. V gave up 5 bases and J gave up 0 bases; unmatched junction bases: 6. CDR3 DNA: TGTGCCAGCAGTCGAGGACTAGCGGGTCACCAAGAGACCCAGTACTTC. It yields the protein CASSRGLAGHQETQYF.

A single count supports this clonotype. This may arise from a read error, as a much more abundant clone is one base away. The CDR3 coding sequence is TGTGCCACCACTGCGGCTAGCGGGACCTACGAGCAGTACTTC. This codes for CATTAASGTYEQYF. The gene calls are TRBV10-3 and TRBJ2-7; TRBD2 aligns across 9 bases. Trimming cost V 10 bases and J 2 bases; bases outside gene matches: 9. Germline V gene sequence: CDR1 ENHRY, CDR2 SYGVKD. The CDR3 is 14 amino acids.

This clonotype appeared a few times. V gene TRBV2 combines with J gene TRBJ1-2; TRBD1 agrees at 8 bases. V lost 4 bases and J lost 4; bases outside the gene matches: 5. The germline V gene encodes CDR1 SNHLY and CDR2 FYNNEI. The CDR3 loop spans 14 amino acids. The CDR3 reads CASSVTGVAYGYTF. The CDR3 DNA follows: TGTGCCAGCAGTGTGACAGGGGTCGCCTATGGCTACACCTTC. Based on the CDR3 plus reference TRBV2 and TRBJ1-2, the full variable domain is EPEVTQTPSHQVTQMGQEVILRCVPISNHLYFYWYRQILGQKVEFLVSFYNNEISEKSEIFDDQFSVERPDGSNFTLKIRSTKLEDSAMYFCASSVTGVAYGYTFGSGTRLTVV.

Many counts were recorded for this clonotype. This clone may be a read error of a much larger clone one base away. This chain links TRBV10-3 with TRBJ2-6; D unresolved. Germline CDR1 and CDR2: ENHRY and SYGVKD. V shed 6 bases and J shed 0 bases, with 0 bases lying between them. The CDR3 is 12 residues long. In DNA form, the CDR3 reads TGTGCCATCAGCTCTGGGGCCAACGTCCTGACTTTC. It encodes CAISSGANVLTF.

V and J are TRBV19 and TRBJ1-1; D is ambiguous. Trimming left V 0 bases short and J 1 base short, with 12 bases between. The CDR3 covers 16 residues. Germline CDR1 LNHDA, CDR2 SQIVND (reference sequence). CDR3 in amino acids: CASSIDRNTANTEAFF. For the CDR3, the DNA is TGTGCCAGTAGTATAGATCGTAACACAGCGAACACTGAAGCTTTCTTT. Full variable domain (missing parts from reference TRBV19 and TRBJ1-1): DGGITQSPKYLFRKEGQNVTLSCEQNLNHDAMYWYRQDPGQGLRLIYYSQIVNDFQKGDIAEGYSVSREKKESFPLTVTSAQKNPTAFYLCASSIDRNTANTEAFFGQGTRLTVV.

The chain employs TRBV6-1 and TRBJ1-3; D remains ambiguous. Germline V gene lookup returns CDR1 MNHNS and CDR2 SASEGT. The germline V and J ends were trimmed by 2 bases and 11 bases, with 16 bases remaining between them. The CDR3 is made up of 14 amino acids. The CDR3 DNA reads TGTGCCAGCAGTGAAAAATGGACCAACGGGGCCATATATTTT. It translates to CASSEKWTNGAIYF.

This clonotype was counted at least ten times. V and J are TRBV9 and TRBJ2-6; 7 positions match TRBD1. The CDR3 contains 19 residues. Germline CDR1 is SGDLS and CDR2 is YYNGEE. The trim removed 3 bases at V and 1 base at J, leaving 13 bases unmatched. The CDR3 DNA reads as TGTGCCAGCAGCGCGGCCGGGACAGAGTTGTGGTCTGGGGCCAACGTCCTGACTTTC. As protein: CASSAAGTELWSGANVLTF.

In DNA form, the CDR3 reads TGTGCCAGCCAAGTTTCTGGGCTTTCCTACGAGCAGTACTTC. Translation: CASQVSGLSYEQYF. V usage is TRBV28 and J usage is TRBJ2-7; D is unclear. The CDR3 covers 14 residues. Germline CDR1 MDHEN, CDR2 SYDVKM. The V end lost 8 bases, the J end lost 1 base, and 15 bases lay between the germline ends. Supplemented by reference TRBV28 and TRBJ2-7, the full variable domain reads DVKVTQSSRYLVKRTGEKVFLECVQDMDHENMFWYRQDPGLGLRLIYFSYDVKMKEKGDIPEGYSVSREKKERFSLILESASTNQTSMYLCASQVSGLSYEQYFGPGTRLTVT.

The genes are TRBV7-9 and TRBJ2-1, with D perhaps TRBD2 (5 bases). Trimming stripped 2 bases from V and 10 bases from J, with 12 bases between. Germline-derived CDR1 and CDR2 are SEHNR and FQNEAQ (reference sequence). The CDR3 is 13 residues long. CDR3 region: CASSLQVGEEQFF. DNA of the CDR3: TGTGCCAGCAGCTTACAGGTTGGGGAGGAGCAGTTCTTC.

This clonotype appeared a few times. The chain combines TRBV6-5 with TRBJ1-3; D gene uncertain. CDR3 size: 15 residues. The germline gives CDR1 MNHEY, CDR2 SVGAGI. V lost 0 bases, J lost 4 bases, and 10 bases lay in between. CDR3 in DNA: TGTGCCAGCAGTTACTCGACAAGGCCAGGAAACACCATATATTTT. Translated, it gives CASSYSTRPGNTIYF.

This chain connects TRBV7-9 to TRBJ2-7; either TRBD1 or TRBD2 may fit D (5 bases each). CDR1 SEHNR and CDR2 FQNEAQ come from the germline V gene (reference sequence). The CDR3 is 15 amino acids. Deletions cut 5 bases from V and 1 base from J, with 15 bases between. CDR3 in amino acids: CASSDSKGPSYEQYF. The CDR3 DNA sequence: TGTGCCAGCAGCGACAGCAAGGGACCATCCTACGAGCAGTACTTC.

The chain combines TRBV7-6 with TRBJ2-7, with 8 bases matching TRBD2. Germline V CDR1 and CDR2: SGHVS, FNYEAQ. Trimming at V came to 1 base and at J to 5 bases, leaving 4 bases not matched to a gene. The CDR3 consists of 14 residues. For the CDR3, the DNA is TGTGCCAGCAGCTTAGACCGGGAGGGACACGAGCAGTACTTC. It specifies CASSLDREGHEQYF.

In its sample, this clonotype was seen a few times. Germline is not matched at one junction end, which may reflect a read error. The rearrangement uses TRBV29-1 and TRBJ1-1, with a weak D call TRBD1 (5 bases). In germline, CDR1 is SQVTM, CDR2 ANQGSEA. The length of the CDR3 is 11 residues. CDR3 loop: CSVEDQGEAFF. CDR3 coding DNA: TGCAGCGTGGAAGACCAGGGAGAAGCTTTCTTT.

This clonotype turned up a few times. CDR3 sequence (DNA): TGCAGCGGTATAGCAGGAGCGGGGAATGAGCAGTTCTTC. Its protein product is CSGIAGAGNEQFF. J is TRBJ2-5 and V is TRBV29-1, with 7 positions matching TRBD2. The DNA matches TRBJ2-1 better at its end, which makes the J call doubtful. Germline-derived CDR1 and CDR2 are SQVTM and ANQGSEA. The CDR3 totals 13 residues.